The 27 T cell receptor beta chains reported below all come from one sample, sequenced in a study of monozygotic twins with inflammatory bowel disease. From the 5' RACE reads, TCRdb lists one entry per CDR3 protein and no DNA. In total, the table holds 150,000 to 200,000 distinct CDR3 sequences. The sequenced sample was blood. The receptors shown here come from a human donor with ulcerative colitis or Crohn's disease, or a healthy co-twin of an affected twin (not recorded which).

Here the CDR3 reads CSASKLSGRNDEQYF. J is TRBJ2-7 and V is TRBV20-1; TCRdb's assignment of TRBD2 cannot be checked, as there is no DNA. Germline V CDR1 and CDR2: DFQATT, SNEGSKA (reference sequence). The CDR3 spans 15 residues.

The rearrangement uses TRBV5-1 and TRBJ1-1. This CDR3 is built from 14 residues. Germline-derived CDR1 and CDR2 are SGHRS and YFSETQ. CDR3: CASSLGLRITEAFF.

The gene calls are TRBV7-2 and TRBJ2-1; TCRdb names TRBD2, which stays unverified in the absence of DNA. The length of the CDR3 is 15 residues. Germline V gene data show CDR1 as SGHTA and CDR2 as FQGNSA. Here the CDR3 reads CASSFGLAGGYEQFF.

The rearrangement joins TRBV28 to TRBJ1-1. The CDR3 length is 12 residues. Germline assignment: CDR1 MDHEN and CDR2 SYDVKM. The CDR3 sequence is CASTIANTEAFF.

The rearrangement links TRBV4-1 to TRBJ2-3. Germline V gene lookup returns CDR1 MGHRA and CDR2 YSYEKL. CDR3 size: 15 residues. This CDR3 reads CASSPGSVYLNTQYF.

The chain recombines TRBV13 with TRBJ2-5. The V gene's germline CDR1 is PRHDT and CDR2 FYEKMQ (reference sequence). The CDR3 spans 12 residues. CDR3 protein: CASSLKTETQYF.

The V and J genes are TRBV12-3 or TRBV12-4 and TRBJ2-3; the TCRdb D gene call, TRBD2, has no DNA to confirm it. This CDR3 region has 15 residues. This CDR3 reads CASIAGLAGTDTQYF.

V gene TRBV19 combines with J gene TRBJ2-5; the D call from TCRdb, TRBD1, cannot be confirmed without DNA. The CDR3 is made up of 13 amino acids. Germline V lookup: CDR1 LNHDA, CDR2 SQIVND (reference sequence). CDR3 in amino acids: CASSIQGWETQYF.

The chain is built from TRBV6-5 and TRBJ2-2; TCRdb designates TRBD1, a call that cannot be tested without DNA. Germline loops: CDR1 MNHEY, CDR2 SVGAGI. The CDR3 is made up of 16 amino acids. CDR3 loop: CASSYPGTGNTGELFF.

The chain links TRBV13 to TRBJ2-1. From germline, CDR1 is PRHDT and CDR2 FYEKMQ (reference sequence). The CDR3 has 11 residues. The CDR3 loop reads CAAGPYNEQFF.

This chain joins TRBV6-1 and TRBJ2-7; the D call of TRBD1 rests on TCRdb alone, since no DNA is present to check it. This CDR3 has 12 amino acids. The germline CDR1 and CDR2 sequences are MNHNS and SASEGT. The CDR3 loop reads CAIPLGGGEQYF.

The CDR3 spells CSAYAGGPTDEQYF. This chain uses TRBV20-1 with TRBJ2-7; the TCRdb D gene call, TRBD2, has no DNA to confirm it. Germline CDR1 is DFQATT and CDR2 is SNEGSKA (reference sequence). This CDR3 comprises 14 residues.

CDR3 in amino acids: CATSRDRASSNEQFF. V is TRBV15 and J is TRBJ2-1. CDR3 length: 15 amino acids. Germline V gives CDR1 LNHNV, CDR2 YYDKDF (reference sequence).

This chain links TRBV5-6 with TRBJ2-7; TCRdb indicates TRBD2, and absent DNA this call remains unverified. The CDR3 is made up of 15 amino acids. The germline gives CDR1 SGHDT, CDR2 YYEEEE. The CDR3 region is CASSPRTSGTDEQYF.

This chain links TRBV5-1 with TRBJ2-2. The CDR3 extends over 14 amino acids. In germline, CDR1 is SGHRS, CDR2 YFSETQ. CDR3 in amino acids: CASSLSVNTGELFF.

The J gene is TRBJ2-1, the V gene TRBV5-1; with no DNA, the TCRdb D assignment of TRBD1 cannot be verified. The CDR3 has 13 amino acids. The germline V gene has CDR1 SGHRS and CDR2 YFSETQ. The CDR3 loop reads CASSLGRGLEQFF.

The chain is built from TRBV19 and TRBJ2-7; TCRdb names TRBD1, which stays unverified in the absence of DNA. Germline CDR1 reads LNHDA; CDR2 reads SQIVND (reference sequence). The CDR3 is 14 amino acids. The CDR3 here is CASNPTGEAYEQYF.

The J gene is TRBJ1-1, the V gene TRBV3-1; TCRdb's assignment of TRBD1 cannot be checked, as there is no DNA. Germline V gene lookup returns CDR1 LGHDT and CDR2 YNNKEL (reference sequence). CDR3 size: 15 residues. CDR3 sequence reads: CASSLAWGQGTEAFF.

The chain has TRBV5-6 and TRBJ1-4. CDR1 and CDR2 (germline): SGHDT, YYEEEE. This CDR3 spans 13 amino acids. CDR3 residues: CASNMGWNEKLFF.

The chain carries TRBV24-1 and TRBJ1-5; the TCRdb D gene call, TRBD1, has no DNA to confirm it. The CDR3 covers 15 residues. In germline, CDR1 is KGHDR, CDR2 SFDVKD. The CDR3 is CATSDPGQNNQPQHF.

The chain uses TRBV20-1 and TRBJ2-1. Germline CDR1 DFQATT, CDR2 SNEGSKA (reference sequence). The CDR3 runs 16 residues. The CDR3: CSVSLTAGSSYNEQFF.

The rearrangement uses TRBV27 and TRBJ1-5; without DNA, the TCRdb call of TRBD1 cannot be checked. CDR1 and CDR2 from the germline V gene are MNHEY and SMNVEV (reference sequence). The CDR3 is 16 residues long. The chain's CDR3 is CASSLRGGLSNQPQHF.

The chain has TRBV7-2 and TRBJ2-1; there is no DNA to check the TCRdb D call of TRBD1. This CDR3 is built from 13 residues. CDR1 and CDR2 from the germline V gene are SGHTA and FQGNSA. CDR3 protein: CASSFPGLGEQFF.

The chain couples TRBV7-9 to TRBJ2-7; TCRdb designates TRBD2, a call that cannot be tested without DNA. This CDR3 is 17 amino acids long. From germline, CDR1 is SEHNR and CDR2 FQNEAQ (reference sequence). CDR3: CASSLNSAGRRSYEQYF.

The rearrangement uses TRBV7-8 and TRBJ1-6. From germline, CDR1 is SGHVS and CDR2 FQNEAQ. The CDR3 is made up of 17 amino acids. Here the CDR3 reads CASSLLVRSGSNSPLHF.

CDR3 amino acids: CASSFTPIGSYGYTF. J is TRBJ1-2 and V is TRBV27. Germline V gives CDR1 MNHEY, CDR2 SMNVEV (reference sequence). The CDR3 spans 15 residues.

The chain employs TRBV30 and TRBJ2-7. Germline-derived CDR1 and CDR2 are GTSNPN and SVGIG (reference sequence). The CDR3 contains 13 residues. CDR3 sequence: CAWSVNSAAEQYF.